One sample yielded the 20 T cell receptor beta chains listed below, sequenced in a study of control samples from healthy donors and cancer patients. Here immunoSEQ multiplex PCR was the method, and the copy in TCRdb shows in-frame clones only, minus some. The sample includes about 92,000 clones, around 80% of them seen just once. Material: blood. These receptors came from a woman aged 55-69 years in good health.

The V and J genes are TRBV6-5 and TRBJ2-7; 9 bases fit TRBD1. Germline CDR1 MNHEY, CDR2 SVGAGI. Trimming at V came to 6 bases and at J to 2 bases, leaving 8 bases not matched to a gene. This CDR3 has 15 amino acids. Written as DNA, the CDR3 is TGTGCCAGCAGACTATCGGACAGGGGAACCTACGAGCAGTACTTC. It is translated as CASRLSDRGTYEQYF.

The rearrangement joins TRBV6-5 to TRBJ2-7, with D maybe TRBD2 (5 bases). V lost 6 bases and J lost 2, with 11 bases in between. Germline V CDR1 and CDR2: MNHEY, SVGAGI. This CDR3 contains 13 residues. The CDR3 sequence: CASSSGSTYEQYF. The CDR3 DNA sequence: TGTGCCAGCAGCTCGGGGAGTACCTACGAGCAGTACTTC.

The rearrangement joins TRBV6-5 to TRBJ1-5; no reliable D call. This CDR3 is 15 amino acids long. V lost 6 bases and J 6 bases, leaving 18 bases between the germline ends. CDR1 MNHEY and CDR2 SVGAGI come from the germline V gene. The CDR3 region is CASSPQSQSIQPQHF. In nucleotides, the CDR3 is TGTGCCAGCAGCCCCCAATCTCAGTCAATTCAGCCCCAGCATTTT.

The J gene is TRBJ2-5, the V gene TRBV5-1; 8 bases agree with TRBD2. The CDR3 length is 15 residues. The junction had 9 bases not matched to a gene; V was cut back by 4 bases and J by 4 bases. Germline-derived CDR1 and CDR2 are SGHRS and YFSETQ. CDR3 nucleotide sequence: TGCGCCAGCAGCCCGGGGACTAGGGGGAGAGAGACCCAGTACTTC. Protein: CASSPGTRGRETQYF.

CDR3 in DNA: TGCGCCAGCAGCCAAGATCCGAGCTCCATACGGGGGCAGTTCTTC. Translated, it gives CASSQDPSSIRGQFF. The chain combines TRBV4-1 with TRBJ2-1, with D maybe TRBD2 (5 bases). This CDR3 region has 15 residues. The V end was cut by 0 bases, the J end by 12 bases, with 18 bases between. From germline, CDR1 is MGHRA and CDR2 YSYEKL.

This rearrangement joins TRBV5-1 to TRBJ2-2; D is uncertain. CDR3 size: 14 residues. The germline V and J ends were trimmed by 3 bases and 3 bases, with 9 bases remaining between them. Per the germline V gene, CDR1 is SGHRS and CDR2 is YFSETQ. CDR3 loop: CASSYPRDTGELFF. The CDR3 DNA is TGCGCCAGCAGCTACCCTAGAGACACCGGGGAGCTGTTTTTT.

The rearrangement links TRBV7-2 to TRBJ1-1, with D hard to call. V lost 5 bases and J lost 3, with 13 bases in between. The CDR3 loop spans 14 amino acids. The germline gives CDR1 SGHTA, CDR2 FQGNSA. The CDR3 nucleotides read TGTGCCAGCAGCCTATCCCCCGGCGACACTGAAGCTTTCTTT. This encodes CASSLSPGDTEAFF.

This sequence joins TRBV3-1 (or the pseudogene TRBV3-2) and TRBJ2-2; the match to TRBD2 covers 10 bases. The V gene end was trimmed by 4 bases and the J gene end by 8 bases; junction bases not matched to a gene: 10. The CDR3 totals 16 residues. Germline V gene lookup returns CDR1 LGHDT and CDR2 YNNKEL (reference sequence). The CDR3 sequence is CASSPGLAAKGGELFF. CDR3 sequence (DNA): TGTGCCAGCAGCCCCGGACTAGCGGCCAAAGGGGGGGAGCTGTTTTTT.

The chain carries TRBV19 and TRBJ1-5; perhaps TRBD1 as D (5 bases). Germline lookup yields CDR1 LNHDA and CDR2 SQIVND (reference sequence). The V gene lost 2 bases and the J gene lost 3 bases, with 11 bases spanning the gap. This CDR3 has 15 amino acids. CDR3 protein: CASSIRLTVNQPQHF. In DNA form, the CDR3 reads TGTGCCAGTAGTATACGGCTGACAGTCAATCAGCCCCAGCATTTT.

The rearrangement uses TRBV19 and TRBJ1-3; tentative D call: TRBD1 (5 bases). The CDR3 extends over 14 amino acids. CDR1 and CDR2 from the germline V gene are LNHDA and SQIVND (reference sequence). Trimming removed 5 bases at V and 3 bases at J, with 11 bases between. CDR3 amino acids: CASSADSSGNTIYF. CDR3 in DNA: TGTGCCAGTAGTGCCGACAGCAGTGGAAACACCATATATTTT.

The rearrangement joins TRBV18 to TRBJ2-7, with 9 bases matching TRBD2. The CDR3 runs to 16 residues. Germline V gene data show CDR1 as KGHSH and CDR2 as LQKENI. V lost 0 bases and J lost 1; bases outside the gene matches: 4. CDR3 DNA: TGTGCCAGCTCACCACCGGGGCGGGAGGGGTCCTACGAGCAGTACTTC. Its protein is CASSPPGREGSYEQYF. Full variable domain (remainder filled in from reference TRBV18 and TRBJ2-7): NAGVMQNPRHLVRRRGQEARLRCSPMKGHSHVYWYRQLPEEGLKFMVYLQKENIIDESGMPKERFSAEFPKEGPSILRIQQVVRGDSAAYFCASSPPGREGSYEQYFGPGTRLTVT.

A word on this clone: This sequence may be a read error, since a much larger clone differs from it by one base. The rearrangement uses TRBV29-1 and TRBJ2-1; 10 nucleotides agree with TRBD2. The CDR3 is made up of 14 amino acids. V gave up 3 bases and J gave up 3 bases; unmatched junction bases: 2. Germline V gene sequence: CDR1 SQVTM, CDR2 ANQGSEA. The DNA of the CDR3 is TGCAGCGTTGATAGCGGGAGGAACTACAATGAGCAGTTCTTC. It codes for CSVDSGRNYNEQFF.

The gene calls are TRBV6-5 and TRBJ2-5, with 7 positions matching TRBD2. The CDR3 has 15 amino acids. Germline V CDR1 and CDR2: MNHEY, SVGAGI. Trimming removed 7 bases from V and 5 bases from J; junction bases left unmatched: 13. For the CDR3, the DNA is TGTGCCAGCAACCAAAGGACTAGTCGTTTGGAGACCCAGTACTTC. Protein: CASNQRTSRLETQYF.

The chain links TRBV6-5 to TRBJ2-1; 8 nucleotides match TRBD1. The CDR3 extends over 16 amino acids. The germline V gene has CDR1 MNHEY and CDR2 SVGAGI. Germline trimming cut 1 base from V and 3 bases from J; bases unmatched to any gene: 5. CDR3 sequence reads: CASSYFGQGVYNEQFF. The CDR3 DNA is TGTGCCAGCAGTTACTTCGGACAGGGTGTCTACAATGAGCAGTTCTTC.

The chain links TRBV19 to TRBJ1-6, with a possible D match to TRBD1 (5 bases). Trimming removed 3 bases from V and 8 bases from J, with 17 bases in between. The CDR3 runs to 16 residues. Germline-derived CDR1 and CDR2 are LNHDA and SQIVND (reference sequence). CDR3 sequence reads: CASSMSGAEDYSPLHF. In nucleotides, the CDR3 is TGTGCCAGTAGTATGTCTGGGGCGGAAGATTATTCACCCCTCCACTTT.

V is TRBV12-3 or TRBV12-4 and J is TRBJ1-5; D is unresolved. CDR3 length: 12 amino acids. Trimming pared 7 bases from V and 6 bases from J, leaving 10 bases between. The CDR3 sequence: CASNKVGQPQHF. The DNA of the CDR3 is TGTGCCAGCAACAAGGTTGGTCAGCCCCAGCATTTT.

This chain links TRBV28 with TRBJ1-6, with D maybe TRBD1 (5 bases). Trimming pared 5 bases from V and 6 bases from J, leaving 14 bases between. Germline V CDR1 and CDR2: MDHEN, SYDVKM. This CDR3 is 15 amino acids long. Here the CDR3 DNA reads TGTGCCAGCAGTACCCTAATAGGGGTTAATTCACCCCTCCACTTT. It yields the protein CASSTLIGVNSPLHF.

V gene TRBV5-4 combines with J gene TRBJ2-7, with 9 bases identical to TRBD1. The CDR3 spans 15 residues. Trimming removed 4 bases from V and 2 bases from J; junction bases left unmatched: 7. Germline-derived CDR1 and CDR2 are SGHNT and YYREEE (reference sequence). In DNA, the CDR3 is TGTGCCAGCAGCCGCGCCGGGACAGGGACCTACGAGCAGTACTTC. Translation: CASSRAGTGTYEQYF.

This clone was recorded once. DNA for the CDR3: TGTGCCAGCAGCGCGCCCGAGCAGTTCTTC. Translation gives CASSAPEQFF. V and J are TRBV7-6 and TRBJ2-1; D uncertain. Germline lookup yields CDR1 SGHVS and CDR2 FNYEAQ. This CDR3 spans 10 amino acids. Trimming took off 5 bases at V and 10 bases at J, with 6 bases between the two ends.

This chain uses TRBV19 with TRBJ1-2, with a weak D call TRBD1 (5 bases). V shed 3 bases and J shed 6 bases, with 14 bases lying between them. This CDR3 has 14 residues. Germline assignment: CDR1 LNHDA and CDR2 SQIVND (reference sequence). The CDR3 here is CASSMREGPNGYTF. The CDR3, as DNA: TGTGCCAGTAGTATGAGAGAGGGACCTAATGGCTACACCTTC.